This T cell receptor (beta chain) was sequenced in a study of technical replicates of blood from a handful of donors. TCRdb's table, derived via immunoSEQ multiplex PCR, lists solely in-frame clones and lacks some. The sample lists 95,000 to 100,000 clones; approximately 94% were seen once. There are 16 residues in the CDR3. Germline V CDR1 and CDR2: SEHNR, FQNEAQ (reference sequence). V shed 1 base and J 2 bases; nucleotides not matched to a gene: 2. The receptor was isolated from a human donor in good health. The sequencing sample was made of T cells isolated from PBMCs. J is TRBJ2-1 and V is TRBV7-9; the match to TRBD2 covers 10 bases. The CDR3 nucleotides read TGTGCCAGCAGCTTAGGTAGCGGGGGGACCTACAATGAGCAGTTCTTC. Its translation: CASSLGSGGTYNEQFF.